This TCR beta chain was documented in a study of OX40 agonist ivuxolimab in advanced cancers. A note on the overall study: Ivuxolimab was an agonistic, fully human IgG2 monoclonal antibody directed against OX40 (CD134), a costimulatory receptor. Intravenous ivuxolimab was administered to patients every 2 weeks at six dose levels: 0.01, 0.1, 0.3, 1.5, 3 and 10 mg/kg. Of the roughly 53 patients in dose escalation, some 19 had hepatocellular carcinoma, around 15 had melanoma, 9 had renal cell carcinoma and 9 had head and neck cancer. The dose-escalation cohort was 82.7% male with a mean age of about 60 years, ranging from roughly 23 to 79. Prior anti-PD-1, anti-PD-L1 or anti-CTLA-4 therapy was permitted, and approximately 40% of dose-escalation patients had received checkpoint inhibitors. Partial responses occurred in three dose-escalation patients, of whom one had hepatocellular carcinoma and two had cutaneous melanoma. Peripheral TCRbeta sequencing was intended to test whether TCR sequence diversity was altered and clonal T-cell expansion was caused by ivuxolimab. The paper covers the monotherapy dose-escalation part of the phase I ivuxolimab trial, which included N of about 50 patients. Overall results and qualifications from the work: At doses of 0.1 to 3.0 mg/kg, clonal expansion of both CD4+ and CD8+ blood T cells was observed from baseline to week 6. Low levels of normalized T-cell clonal expansion were also seen in some nonresponding patients. Partial responders in the 0.1-3.0 mg/kg groups had among the lowest normalized peripheral clonal expansion, especially among CD8+ T cells. After ivuxolimab, expanded clones were on average more numerous among CD8+ T cells than among CD4+ T cells. The antigen specificity of the peripheral T cells that underwent clonal expansion was not determined.

Patients with a history of autoimmune disease or receiving systemic immunosuppression were excluded from the trial. Peripheral blood for TCR sequencing was drawn from every dose cohort at baseline, at cycle 4 day 1 and at cycle 7 day 1. The samples were taken from a phase I, first-in-human, multicenter, open-label dose-escalation trial of ivuxolimab. Adults with locally advanced or metastatic melanoma, renal cell carcinoma, hepatocellular carcinoma or head and neck squamous cell carcinoma were enrolled in the trial. Before TCR sequencing, CD4+ T cells and CD8+ T cells from peripheral blood were sorted into separate populations. Per the germline V gene, KGHSH is the CDR1 and LQKENI is the CDR2. V was cut back by 0 bases and J by 3 bases, leaving a gap of 12 bases between them. The CDR3 runs 15 amino acids, cysteine and phenylalanine included. Of all the DNA, just the CDR3 is kept, 45 bases in frame from base 1.

To note about this clone: No cognate antigen has been identified for it. The sample holds no much larger clone one base away, and base qualities are not on file.

Genomic DNA was extracted from sorted cells for sequencing of the TCRbeta CDR3 region. The immunoSEQ Assay was used to sequence the TCRbeta CDR3 regions. This immuneACCESS table, as held by TCRdb, lists in-frame sequences with V and J called but not all clones. Of the missing ones, under half trace to an unresolved V gene in checked studies; the others have no known cause. The sample yields 70,000 to 95,000 clones; about 92% were counted once. The top ten constitute approximately 0.3% of the sample. The chain is encoded by TRBV18 joined to TRBJ2-7; too little of a D gene remains to name it. Sequenced material: CD4+ or CD8+ T cells sorted from blood, taken in a trial of the OX40 agonist ivuxolimab. The origin of this receptor is an adult with an advanced solid tumor such as melanoma, head and neck, liver or kidney cancer. The DNA sequence is given as TGTGCCAGCTCACCACCGTCCGTCCCATACTACGAGCAGTACTTC. Its protein is CASSPPSVPYYEQYF.